This T cell receptor beta chain came from a study of lymphopenia after photon versus proton radiotherapy. General study points: After the lymphocyte nadir, photon-treated repertoires showed oligoclonal expansion, especially of CD8+ Temra cells.

The germline gives CDR1 SEHNR, CDR2 FQNEAQ (reference sequence). Trimming cost V 4 bases and J 4 bases, with 10 bases left between them. This CDR3 region has 13 residues. The assay was immunoSEQ multiplex PCR, and TCRdb's table has in-frame clones only and misses some. The data show 25,000 to 30,000 clones, with roughly four fifths seen just once and roughly 3.8% held by the top ten. This clone came up a few times. Its antigen is not known. The specimen was peripheral blood, collected from a patient treated with photon-based radiotherapy. This TCR was recovered from a woman between 45 and 65 years old with pancreatic cancer. The V gene is TRBV7-9, the J gene TRBJ1-1; D ambiguous. The CDR3 spells CASSSSVGTEAFF. CDR3 bases: TGTGCCAGCAGCTCAAGCGTGGGCACTGAAGCTTTCTTT.